These 9 T cell receptor beta chains share one sample of origin, sequenced in a study of T cell changes during pregnancy in multiple sclerosis. Only in-frame clones appear in the TCRdb table, and some are missing; sequencing was by immunoSEQ multiplex PCR. The sample carries 65,000 to 85,000 clones, around nine tenths recorded once. Sample: CD4+ T cells from peripheral blood mononuclear cells, taken before pregnancy. All receptors derive from a female donor with multiple sclerosis, enrolled in a pregnancy study.

This sequence joins TRBV27 and TRBJ2-5, with a tentative D call TRBD1 (5 bases). Germline V gives CDR1 MNHEY, CDR2 SMNVEV (reference sequence). This CDR3 is 14 amino acids long. Trimming pared 2 bases from V and 7 bases from J, leaving 14 bases between. The CDR3: CASSLLSNQGTQYF. The CDR3 nucleotides read TGTGCCAGCAGTTTACTTTCTAATCAGGGGACCCAGTACTTC.

The chain combines TRBV7-9 with TRBJ2-5; tentatively, D is TRBD2 (5 bases). V dropped 6 bases and J dropped 5 bases, with 13 bases sitting between them. Germline V gene sequence: CDR1 SEHNR, CDR2 FQNEAQ (reference sequence). The CDR3 has 13 amino acids. This CDR3 is CASRPDGVETQYF. The CDR3 region has the DNA TGTGCCAGCAGACCCGACGGGGTGGAGACCCAGTACTTC.

The chain joins TRBV28 to TRBJ1-3; D might be TRBD1 (6 bases). CDR1 MDHEN and CDR2 SYDVKM come from the germline V gene. V was cut by 5 bases and J by 0 bases, with 14 bases left in between. This CDR3 has 16 residues. The CDR3 region is CASSPGGQFSGNTIYF. The DNA for the CDR3 is TGTGCCAGCAGTCCCGGTGGACAGTTCTCTGGAAACACCATATATTTT.

The V call is TRBV7-2, the J call TRBJ2-3; 9 nucleotides line up with TRBD2. Germline V CDR1 and CDR2: SGHTA, FQGNSA. The CDR3 spans 16 residues. The V and J ends lost 2 bases and 5 bases, in that order; junction bases with no gene match: 8. The CDR3 is CASSLRLAGRGDTQYF. CDR3 in DNA: TGTGCCAGCAGCTTAAGGCTAGCGGGGAGGGGAGATACGCAGTATTTT.

This chain connects TRBV2 to TRBJ2-7; TRBD1 is a possible D gene (5 bases). V was pared by 4 bases and J by 4 bases, with 14 bases between. The germline gives CDR1 SNHLY, CDR2 FYNNEI. The CDR3 sequence is 14 residues long. Here the CDR3 DNA reads TGTGCCAGCAGTGGGGGCCGCCTGGGGTACGAGCAGTACTTC. This sequence encodes CASSGGRLGYEQYF.

This clone was seen a handful of times. The chain is built from TRBV5-1 and TRBJ1-3, with D perhaps TRBD1 (6 bases). The CDR3 contains 16 residues. Germline V lookup: CDR1 SGHRS, CDR2 YFSETQ. The V end lost 0 bases, the J end lost 2 bases, and 12 bases lay between the germline ends. In DNA, the CDR3 is TGCGCCAGCAGCTTGGGTCAGGGGAGTACTGGAAACACCATATATTTT. It is translated as CASSLGQGSTGNTIYF.

The chain combines TRBV19 with TRBJ1-2; 8 bases are a match to TRBD1. CDR3 length equals 15 residues. CDR1 is LNHDA, CDR2 SQIVND, per germline (reference sequence). Trimming at V came to 6 bases and at J to 4 bases, leaving 10 bases not matched to a gene. The CDR3 loop reads CASSIQGDEVYGYTF. The CDR3 DNA is TGTGCCAGTAGCATACAGGGGGATGAAGTCTATGGCTACACCTTC.

The V gene is TRBV18, the J gene TRBJ2-5, with D tentatively TRBD2 (6 bases). The CDR3 is made up of 13 amino acids. Germline V gene data show CDR1 as KGHSH and CDR2 as LQKENI. Deletions cut 3 bases from V and 3 bases from J, with 8 bases between. CDR3: CASSPGGKETQYF. Written as DNA, the CDR3 is TGTGCCAGCTCACCTGGGGGGAAAGAGACCCAGTACTTC. Filled out from reference TRBV18 and TRBJ2-5, the complete variable domain reads NAGVMQNPRHLVRRRGQEARLRCSPMKGHSHVYWYRQLPEEGLKFMVYLQKENIIDESGMPKERFSAEFPKEGPSILRIQQVVRGDSAAYFCASSPGGKETQYFGPGTRLLVL.

The chain recombines TRBV19 with TRBJ2-3, with D possibly TRBD1 on 5 matching bases. This CDR3 has 18 amino acids. Trimming took off 0 bases at V and 3 bases at J, with 19 bases between the two ends. Germline V gene data show CDR1 as LNHDA and CDR2 as SQIVND (reference sequence). The CDR3 is CASSIERTGIALTDTQYF. The CDR3, as DNA: TGTGCCAGTAGTATAGAACGAACAGGCATCGCCCTGACAGATACGCAGTATTTT.